This T cell receptor (beta chain) came from a study of blood T cells in healthy people across ages. This clonotype has only a few counts. Then a second PCR, running about 7 to 11 cycles, was carried out with a sample-barcoded 5' primer and a J-beta primer mix. TCRdb used MiXCR to reprocess the 5' RACE reads, holding one entry per CDR3 protein. Of approximately 780,000 distinct CDR3 sequences detected, 20% to 30% appear once; the ten largest clones hold 2.5% to 3.5%. J was trimmed by 0 bases and V by 10 bases; bases with no gene match: 2. The CDR3 totals 12 residues. The data were also submitted as part of a second study, on T cells of mothers and their children. Turning to that study: Healthy Caucasian mothers, a few in number, and their six children were the donors.

The source is a boy aged 5 to 17 in good health. Sequenced material: blood. The J gene is TRBJ2-5, the V gene TRBV12-3 or TRBV12-4; 7 positions agree with TRBD1. CDR3 bases: TGTGCCACCGGACAGGACCAAGAGACCCAGTACTTC. Protein: CATGQDQETQYF.